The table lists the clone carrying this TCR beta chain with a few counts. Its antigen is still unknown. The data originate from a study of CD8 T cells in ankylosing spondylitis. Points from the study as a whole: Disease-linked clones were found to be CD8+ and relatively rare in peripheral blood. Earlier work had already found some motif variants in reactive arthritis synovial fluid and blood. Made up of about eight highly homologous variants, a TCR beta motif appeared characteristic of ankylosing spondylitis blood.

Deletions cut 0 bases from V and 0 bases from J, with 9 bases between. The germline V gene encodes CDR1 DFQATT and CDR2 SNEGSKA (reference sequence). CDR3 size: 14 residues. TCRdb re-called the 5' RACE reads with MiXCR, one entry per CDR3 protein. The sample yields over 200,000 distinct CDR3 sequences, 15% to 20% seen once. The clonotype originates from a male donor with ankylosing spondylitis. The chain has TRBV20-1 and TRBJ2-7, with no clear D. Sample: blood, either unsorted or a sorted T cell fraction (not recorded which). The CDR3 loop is CSARDLVSSYEQYF. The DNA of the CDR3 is TGCAGTGCTAGAGATCTCGTCAGCTCCTACGAGCAGTACTTC.